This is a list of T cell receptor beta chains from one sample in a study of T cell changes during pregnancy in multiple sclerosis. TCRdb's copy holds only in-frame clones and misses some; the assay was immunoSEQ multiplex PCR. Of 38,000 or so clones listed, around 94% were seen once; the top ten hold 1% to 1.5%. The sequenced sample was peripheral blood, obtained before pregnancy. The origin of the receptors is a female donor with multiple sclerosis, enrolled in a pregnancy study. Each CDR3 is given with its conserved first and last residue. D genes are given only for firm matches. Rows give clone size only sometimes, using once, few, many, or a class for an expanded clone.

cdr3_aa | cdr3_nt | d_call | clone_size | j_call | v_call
CASSLGLRSDYGYTF | TGTGCCAGCAGCTTAGGTTTGCGGTCCGACTATGGCTACACCTTC | - | - | TRBJ1-2 | TRBV7-2
CASSPHPGADTQYF | TGTGCCAGCAGCCCACACCCAGGGGCAGATACGCAGTATTTT | - | - | TRBJ2-3 | TRBV7-9
CASSERSGSYNEQFF | TGTGCCAGCAGTGAAAGGAGCGGCTCCTACAATGAGCAGTTCTTC | - | - | TRBJ2-1 | TRBV6-4
CASSPATGNSYNEQFF | TGTGCCAGCAGCCCTGCGACAGGGAACTCCTACAATGAGCAGTTCTTC | TRBD1 | once | TRBJ2-1 | TRBV14
CASSPQGHFTGELFF | TGTGCCAGCAGTCCACAAGGACATTTCACCGGGGAGCTGTTTTTT | - | - | TRBJ2-2 | TRBV6-1
CASSPTAGGHTDTQYF | TGTGCCAGCAGCCCTACGGCGGGAGGTCACACAGATACGCAGTATTTT | TRBD2 | - | TRBJ2-3 | TRBV11-3
CASSFGGGSYNEQFF | TGTGCCAGCAGCTTCGGCGGAGGCTCCTACAATGAGCAGTTCTTC | - | - | TRBJ2-1 | TRBV5-4
CASSPGLAVANTGELFF | TGTGCCAGCAGCCCGGGACTAGCGGTCGCGAACACCGGGGAGCTGTTTTTT | TRBD2 | - | TRBJ2-2 | TRBV5-4
CASSLALYNEQFF | TGTGCCAGCAGCTTGGCACTGTACAATGAGCAGTTCTTC | - | - | TRBJ2-1 | TRBV5-6
CASSLVVYNTGELFF | TGTGCCAGCAGCTTAGTGGTCTATAACACCGGGGAGCTGTTTTTT | - | few | TRBJ2-2 | TRBV7-2
CASRAPLSGRIYNEQFF | TGTGCAAGTCGCGCGCCGTTAAGCGGGAGGATTTACAATGAGCAGTTCTTC | - | - | TRBJ2-1 | TRBV12-2
CASSAWDSASYEQYF | TGTGCCAGCAGTGCCTGGGACAGCGCCTCCTACGAGCAGTACTTC | TRBD1 | - | TRBJ2-7 | TRBV27
CASSLSSGSVDTQYF | TGTGCCAGCAGCTTATCTAGCGGGAGTGTAGATACGCAGTATTTT | TRBD2 | once | TRBJ2-3 | TRBV11-3
CASSPGTNRRSPLHF | TGTGCCAGCAGTCCCGGGACAAACAGAAGGTCACCCCTCCACTTT | - | - | TRBJ1-6 | TRBV6-4
CASSQDLSGRLAETYEQYF | TGCGCCAGCAGCCAAGACTTGAGTGGAAGACTAGCGGAGACCTACGAGCAGTACTTC | TRBD2 | - | TRBJ2-7 | TRBV4-3
CASSSRTGYLNPNYGYTF | TGCGCCAGCAGCTCACGAACAGGGTATCTAAACCCTAACTATGGCTACACCTTC | - | - | TRBJ1-2 | TRBV4-1
CASSPPRREYTGELFF | TGTGCCAGCTCACCCCCTCGGAGAGAGTACACCGGGGAGCTGTTTTTT | - | - | TRBJ2-2 | TRBV18
CAWSVGEYEQYF | TGTGCCTGGAGTGTAGGGGAATACGAGCAGTACTTC | - | - | TRBJ2-7 | TRBV30
CASSDKREEYAEQFF | TGTGCCAGCAGTGACAAGAGGGAGGAATACGCTGAGCAGTTCTTC | - | - | TRBJ2-1 | TRBV6-4
CASSPPGSYNEQFF | TGTGCCAGCTCACCCCCGGGCTCCTACAATGAGCAGTTCTTC | - | once | TRBJ2-1 | TRBV18
CASSRQIYGYTF | TGTGCCAGCAGCCGACAGATCTATGGCTACACCTTC | - | - | TRBJ1-2 | TRBV5-7
CAWSHRGSSYEQYF | TGTGCCTGGAGCCACAGGGGGAGCTCCTACGAGCAGTACTTC | TRBD1 | - | TRBJ2-7 | TRBV30